The subject of this entry is one T cell receptor (beta chain). This record comes from a study of T cell responses to AZD1222 COVID-19 vaccine. Looking at the study overall: Pooled samples include second doses given at about 4 or 12 weeks.

The CDR3 loop spans 15 amino acids. The germline gives CDR1 SGHRS, CDR2 YFSETQ. The V segment lost 3 bases and the J segment 9 bases; nucleotides outside the gene matches: 9. Using immunoSEQ multiplex PCR, the repertoire was profiled, and TCRdb retains in-frame clones only, with some absent. The sample holds 120,000 or so clones, roughly 91% seen once. The TCR sequence derives from an adult in good health. The chain links TRBV5-1 to TRBJ2-1; 10 bases match TRBD1. This material consisted of peripheral blood, taken on day 0 of AZD1222 vaccination. CDR3 sequence reads: CASSWGGTGDGEQFF. CDR3 bases: TGCGCCAGCAGCTGGGGCGGGACAGGGGATGGTGAGCAGTTCTTC.